One sample yielded the 18 T cell receptor beta chains listed below, sequenced in a study of T cell repertoires in cytomegalovirus infection. One entry per CDR3 protein results from TCRdb running MiXCR on the reads. This sample yields hundreds of thousands of distinct CDR3 sequences, of which 20% to 25% are seen a single time; 8% belongs to the top ten. Sequencing was carried out using CD8+ T cells from PBMCs. Receptor source: a human donor in good health (CMV status not recorded). Some clones in this sample may be carry-over from other donors' samples.

This clonotype has a single count. The chain has TRBV27 and TRBJ2-2; no definite D call. The V end was cut by 2 bases, the J end by 0 bases, with 13 bases between. Germline values: CDR1 MNHEY, CDR2 SMNVEV (reference sequence). The CDR3 runs 17 residues. The CDR3 loop reads CASSLTLQVANTGELFF. The CDR3 DNA reads as TGTGCCAGCAGTTTAACCCTTCAGGTCGCGAACACCGGGGAGCTGTTTTTT.

This clonotype has more than one count but fewer than ten. The J gene is TRBJ2-3, the V gene TRBV18, with D hard to call. The CDR3 spans 15 residues. Trimming cost V 0 bases and J 1 base, with 8 bases left between them. Per germline, CDR1 KGHSH and CDR2 LQKENI. The CDR3 here is CASSPPSMGTDTQYF. The CDR3, as DNA: TGTGCCAGCTCACCACCAAGCATGGGCACAGATACGCAGTATTTT.

This clonotype was recorded many times. The CDR3, as DNA: TGTGCCAGCAGTAACAGGGGGATCGGCTCCTACGAGCAGTACGTC. This encodes CASSNRGIGSYEQYV. This rearrangement joins TRBV28 to TRBJ2-7, with TRBD1 matching 8 bases. The CDR3 has 15 residues. Germline lookup yields CDR1 MDHEN and CDR2 SYDVKM. The ends lost 5 bases at V and 0 bases at J; junction bases unmatched: 6.

The chain carries TRBV4-3 and TRBJ2-2; perhaps D is TRBD1 or TRBD2 (5 bases each). CDR3 length equals 16 residues. Trimming removed 1 base from V and 2 bases from J, with 11 bases in between. Germline-derived CDR1 and CDR2 are LGHNA and YSLEER. The DNA for the CDR3 is TGCGCCAGCAGCCAAGCCCCAGGGAGTAACACCGGGGAGCTGTTTTTT. Protein sequence: CASSQAPGSNTGELFF.

This chain joins TRBV29-1 and TRBJ1-5; the match to TRBD1 covers 7 bases. The V gene end was trimmed by 6 bases and the J gene end by 1 base; junction bases not matched to a gene: 6. This CDR3 spans 14 amino acids. CDR1 and CDR2 from the germline V gene are SQVTM and ANQGSEA. This CDR3 reads CSVPGTESNQPQHF. The CDR3 DNA is TGCAGCGTACCCGGGACAGAAAGCAATCAGCCCCAGCATTTT.

A single count supports this clonotype. The genes are TRBV28 and TRBJ1-2; 11 bases are a match to TRBD1. Germline CDR1 and CDR2: MDHEN and SYDVKM. The CDR3 sequence is 16 residues long. With 4 bases clipped from V and 8 bases from J, the junction kept 12 bases outside the gene matches. The CDR3 spells CASSSVAMDRGQGYTF. Here the CDR3 DNA reads TGTGCCAGCAGTTCGGTGGCTATGGACAGGGGGCAAGGCTACACCTTC.

This clonotype occurred many times. The genes are TRBV28 and TRBJ2-4; TRBD1 or TRBD2 may be the D gene (6 bases each). The CDR3 runs 15 residues. V was pared by 6 bases and J by 1 base, with 13 bases between. Per the germline V gene, CDR1 is MDHEN and CDR2 is SYDVKM. As DNA, the CDR3 is TGTGCCAGCAGGCTTACGGGGGCGGCCAAAAACATTCAGTACTTC. Its translation is CASRLTGAAKNIQYF.

The V gene is TRBV25-1, the J gene TRBJ2-1, with TRBD2 matching 10 bases. Germline CDR1 is MGHDK and CDR2 is SYGVNS. This CDR3 comprises 18 residues. J lost 1 base, V lost 1 base, and 7 bases had no gene match. The CDR3 DNA reads as TGTGCCAGCAGTGAATTCTTTAGCGGGGGGTTATCCTACAATGAGCAGTTCTTC. Translating gives CASSEFFSGGLSYNEQFF.

The chain uses TRBV10-3 and TRBJ1-2; possible D gene TRBD1, 6 bases. This CDR3 is built from 15 residues. Trimming left V 0 bases short and J 4 bases short, with 12 bases between. Germline loops: CDR1 ENHRY, CDR2 SYGVKD. The CDR3: CAISESKQGSYGYTF. The CDR3 DNA reads TGTGCCATCAGTGAGTCGAAACAGGGCAGCTATGGCTACACCTTC.

This clonotype has just a few counts. This CDR3 is CASSPDPMNTGELFF. CDR3 sequence (DNA): TGTGCCAGCAGCCCGGACCCCATGAACACCGGGGAGCTGTTTTTT. The chain employs TRBV6-2 or TRBV6-3 and TRBJ2-2; D remains unclear. Germline loops: CDR1 MNHEY, CDR2 SVGEGT. The CDR3 extends over 15 amino acids. Trimming shortened V by 6 bases and J by 1 base, and 12 bases separated the two germline ends.

CDR3: CSATPGTGAGPYNEQFF. The CDR3 DNA reads TGCAGTGCAACCCCCGGGACAGGAGCGGGGCCTTACAATGAGCAGTTCTTC. The chain has TRBV20-1 and TRBJ2-1; a possible D gene is TRBD1 (8 bases). V lost 6 bases and J 4 bases, leaving 25 bases between the germline ends. The CDR3 covers 17 residues. CDR1 is DFQATT, CDR2 SNEGSKA, per germline (reference sequence).

This clonotype was counted ten times or more. V is TRBV7-8 and J is TRBJ2-7; 7 bases align to TRBD1. The ends lost 7 bases at V and 2 bases at J; junction bases unmatched: 8. Germline loops: CDR1 SGHVS, CDR2 FQNEAQ. This CDR3 is built from 14 residues. CDR3 region: CASKNRGIAYEQYF. The CDR3 nucleotides are TGTGCCAGCAAAAACAGGGGTATCGCCTACGAGCAGTACTTC.

This clonotype was seen more than once but under ten times. The rearrangement uses TRBV7-9 and TRBJ2-2; D is ambiguous. Germline V gene lookup returns CDR1 SEHNR and CDR2 FQNEAQ (reference sequence). The CDR3 runs 16 residues. V was pared by 5 bases and J by 0 bases, with 13 bases between. The CDR3 region has the DNA TGTGCCAGCAGCCCTCCCACCATATCGAACACCGGGGAGCTGTTTTTT. Amino acid sequence: CASSPPTISNTGELFF.

This clonotype appeared many times. The rearrangement uses TRBV7-9 and TRBJ2-5, with 7 bases matching TRBD1. Germline V lookup: CDR1 SEHNR, CDR2 FQNEAQ (reference sequence). V shed 4 bases, J shed 5 bases, and the junction held 7 bases outside the gene matches. The CDR3 loop spans 14 amino acids. CDR3 nucleotides: TGTGCCAGCAGCTCGACAGGGCGAGGGGAGACCCAGTACTTC. This translates into CASSSTGRGETQYF.

The chain employs TRBV27 and TRBJ1-2; D remains ambiguous. Germline CDR1 and CDR2: MNHEY and SMNVEV (reference sequence). The CDR3 loop spans 15 amino acids. V lost 2 bases to trimming and J lost 2 bases, with 12 bases between them. CDR3 region: CASSLGPWTNYGYTF. For the CDR3, the DNA is TGTGCCAGCAGTTTAGGGCCCTGGACCAACTATGGCTACACCTTC.

Many counts were recorded for this clonotype. CDR3 loop: CSARPRGSASSYEQYF. The CDR3 DNA reads TGCAGTGCTAGACCCCGAGGAAGCGCGAGCTCCTACGAGCAGTACTTC. The chain joins TRBV20-1 to TRBJ2-7, with no clear D. CDR3 length equals 16 residues. The ends were cut back, 2 bases at V and 0 bases at J, with 17 bases in the middle. The germline CDR1 and CDR2 sequences are DFQATT and SNEGSKA (reference sequence).

This rearrangement joins TRBV20-1 to TRBJ2-4, with 16 nucleotides matching TRBD2. Germline-derived CDR1 and CDR2 are DFQATT and SNEGSKA (reference sequence). CDR3 length: 20 residues. Germline trimming cut 5 bases from V and 1 base from J; bases unmatched to any gene: 14. This CDR3 is CSAPQSAGTSGGAAKNIQYF. For the CDR3, the DNA is TGCAGTGCTCCACAATCGGCCGGGACTAGCGGGGGGGCGGCCAAAAACATTCAGTACTTC.

This clonotype appeared a few times. This rearrangement joins TRBV6-2 or TRBV6-3 to TRBJ2-2, with D unresolved. V dropped 7 bases and J dropped 1 base, with 10 bases sitting between them. Per the germline V gene, CDR1 is MNHEY and CDR2 is SVGEGT. The CDR3 is made up of 14 amino acids. The CDR3 here is CASMWAGNTGELFF. CDR3 nucleotide sequence: TGTGCCAGCATGTGGGCAGGGAACACCGGGGAGCTGTTTTTT.